Included here is one TCR beta chain sequence, with context. This entry comes from a study of blood T cells in healthy people across ages. This CDR3 region has 14 residues. Germline CDR1 is MNHEY and CDR2 is SMNVEV (reference sequence). A second about 7 to 11 cycle PCR used barcoded and J-beta primers. Each CDR3 protein is one row after TCRdb ran MiXCR on the 5' RACE reads. The sample shows around 780,000 distinct CDR3 sequences, roughly 56% of them seen only once. The TCR was taken from a man aged 35-49 years in good health. The sequencing sample was made of blood. This chain joins TRBV27 and TRBJ2-4; the D gene is possibly TRBD1 (5 bases). The J call may not be correct, given that the DNA end is closer to TRBJ2-7. Written as DNA, the CDR3 is TGTGCCAGCAGCCTGAGACCAAGGGGCTACGAGCAGTACTTC. Its translation: CASSLRPRGYEQYF.